Listed here is a single T cell receptor beta chain. 5'RACE primed at constant segments yielded TCR alpha and TCR beta cDNA libraries bearing sample barcodes and UMIs. TCRdb itself ran the 5' RACE reads through MiXCR, one entry per CDR3 protein. The sample lists more than 85,000 distinct CDR3 sequences, over 8.5% occurring once. This sample stems from a study of T-cell memory formation after mild COVID-19. The source is a man between 18 and 35 years old who had mild COVID-19 (a few samples of this study predate the infection). Cell type and time point are not known. The sequenced material came from PBMCs or a T cell subset sorted from them (not recorded which).

The CDR3 sequence is CASSLPRSTDTQYF. CDR3 sequence (DNA): TGTGCCAGCAGCTTGCCGAGGAGCACAGATACGCAGTATTTT. This sequence joins TRBV28 and TRBJ2-3; D is uncertain. The CDR3 has 14 amino acids. Trimming took off 6 bases at V and 0 bases at J, with 10 bases between the two ends. The V gene's germline CDR1 is MDHEN and CDR2 SYDVKM.